This TCR beta chain was obtained from a study of blood T cell repertoires in COVID-19. Overall study: The study drew acute and convalescent COVID-19 samples from the United States, Italy and Spain.

In the original analysis: Estimated nucleated cell counts came from reference gene primer amplification. TCRdb's table, derived via immunoSEQ multiplex PCR, lists solely in-frame clones and lacks some. The V and J calls and the clone size are those of that table, but D and trimming were determined from the DNA. The sample contains about 200,000 clones, about 85% of which appear only once. The CDR3 loop spans 14 amino acids. Between the trimmed V and J ends, which lost 4 bases and 4 bases, there was a span of 14 bases. Germline V gene data show CDR1 as SGHRS and CDR2 as YFSETQ. The V and J genes are TRBV5-1 and TRBJ1-2; the D gene is possibly TRBD1 (6 bases). Material: peripheral blood. The sequence was obtained from a woman of 80 years or more with acute or convalescent COVID-19. CDR3 nucleotide sequence: TGCGCCAGCAGCCTCAGGATACAGGGCTATGGCTACACCTTC. Its translation is CASSLRIQGYGYTF.